This T cell receptor beta chain is from a study of cytomegalovirus exposure and HLA in healthy donors. The junction had 5 bases not matched to a gene; V was cut back by 1 base and J by 7 bases. The CDR3 is 14 residues long. Germline V gene data show CDR1 as SEHNR and CDR2 as FQNEAQ (reference sequence). The PCR was carried out with 60 Vbeta primers and 13 Jbeta primers. Data came from immunoSEQ multiplex PCR; TCRdb stores just in-frame clones and leaves some out. Of around 140,000 clones in the sample, about 82% were seen once. This TCR was sampled from a female donor in good health and CMV-seropositive. The sample consisted of PBMCs. This rearrangement joins TRBV7-9 to TRBJ2-3; 7 nucleotides match TRBD1. The CDR3 DNA is TGTGCCAGCAGCTTAGAGACAGGGCGGTATACGCAGTATTTT. Its translation is CASSLETGRYTQYF. Filled out from reference TRBV7-9 and TRBJ2-3, the complete variable domain reads DTGVSQNPRHKITKRGQNVTFRCDPISEHNRLYWYRQTLGQGPEFLTYFQNEAQLEKSRLLSDRFSAERPKGSFSTLEIQRTEQGDSAMYLCASSLETGRYTQYFGPGTRLTVL.